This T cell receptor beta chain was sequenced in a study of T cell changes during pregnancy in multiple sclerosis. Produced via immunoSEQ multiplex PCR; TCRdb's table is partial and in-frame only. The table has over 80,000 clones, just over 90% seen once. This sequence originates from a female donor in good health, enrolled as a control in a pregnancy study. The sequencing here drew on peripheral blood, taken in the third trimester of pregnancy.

The CDR3 coding sequence is TGTGCCACCAGCAGAGATCTAGGGGGCTCCTACGAGCAGTACTTC. Its protein is CATSRDLGGSYEQYF. This chain uses TRBV15 with TRBJ2-7; the D gene is possibly TRBD1 (6 bases). The CDR3 consists of 15 residues. V lost 0 bases and J lost 0, with 9 bases in between. The V gene's germline CDR1 is LNHNV and CDR2 YYDKDF (reference sequence).